This entry lists 3 T cell receptor beta chains sequenced from one sample in a study of T cell clonality in common variable immunodeficiency. Generated by immunoSEQ multiplex PCR, the TCRdb table keeps only in-frame clones and is missing some. The counts give tens of thousands of clones, none of them seen only once; 3.8% is held by the top ten. Sequencing was carried out using peripheral blood mononuclear cells. The receptors here all came from a person aged 18 to 75 in good health.

This clone was observed many times. Read coverage stops 3 residues before the CDR3 terminus; the germline J gene supplies the remainder. The rearrangement links TRBV20-1 to TRBJ2-3; 8 nucleotides match TRBD2. Losses at the gene ends were 0 bases for V and 3 bases for J; bases not matched to a gene: 8. Germline V lookup: CDR1 DFQATT, CDR2 SNEGSKA (reference sequence). This CDR3 has 16 residues. The CDR3 region is CSARDPGGPLTDTQYF. The sequenced CDR3 bases are TGCAGTGCTAGAGATCCGGGGGGGCCCTTGACAGATACG.

This clone was detected a few times. The CDR3 here is CASKGSGVRASGANVLFF. Partial CDR3 DNA: TGTGCCAGCAAAGGGTCCGGTGTCCGGGCCTCTGGGGCCAACGTG. The chain joins TRBV2 to TRBJ2-2, with a tentative D call TRBD1 (5 bases). With the read ending 3 residues before the CDR3 end, the germline J gene is used to fill in that end. The V gene's germline CDR1 is SNHLY and CDR2 FYNNEI. This CDR3 region has 18 residues.

This clone was counted many times. Coverage ceases 3 residues before the CDR3 finishes, and the germline J gene fills in the end. The chain uses TRBV19 and TRBJ2-6, with TRBD2 matching 8 bases. V gave up 6 bases and J gave up 3 bases; unmatched junction bases: 4. The CDR3 consists of 15 residues. Germline values: CDR1 LNHDA, CDR2 SQIVND (reference sequence). CDR3 region: CASRRGEIGANVLTF. The CDR3 DNA, read in part, is TGTGCCAGTAGGCGGGGGGAAATTGGGGCCAACGTC. The full variable domain, in which reference TRBV19 and TRBJ2-6 provide the parts outside the CDR3, is DGGITQSPKYLFRKEGQNVTLSCEQNLNHDAMYWYRQDPGQGLRLIYYSQIVNDFQKGDIAEGYSVSREKKESFPLTVTSAQKNPTAFYLCASRRGEIGANVLTFGAGSRLTVL.